Below, 11 T cell receptor beta chains from the same sample are listed, as sequenced in a study of molecular identifiers for immune sequencing clone quantification. TCRdb ran MiXCR on the PCR reads and lists one entry per CDR3 protein. The sample lists 400,000 to 600,000 distinct CDR3 sequences, around 23% seen once, with 0.7% to 0.9% in the top ten. Sequenced: naive CD8+ T cells from blood, with Jurkat cell RNA spiked in. Subset described: FACS-sorted CD8+CD4-CCR7+CD45RA+ naive T cells. These receptors all stem from a human donor in good health. Some libraries in this study had Jurkat cell RNA spiked in.

This clonotype has a handful of counts. The rearrangement uses TRBV4-1 and TRBJ2-2; 9 nucleotides match TRBD2. The CDR3 is 17 residues long. V lost 4 bases and J lost 6; bases outside the gene matches: 12. Germline CDR1 and CDR2: MGHRA and YSYEKL. CDR3 residues: CASSPRSSGRSAGELFF. CDR3 coding DNA: TGCGCCAGCAGCCCTCGAAGTAGCGGGAGATCCGCCGGGGAGCTGTTTTTT.

The table lists this clonotype with a few counts. This may stem from a read error, because a much larger clone lies one nucleotide away. This chain connects TRBV28 to TRBJ2-3, with D unresolved. Germline V gives CDR1 MDHEN, CDR2 SYDVKM. The length of the CDR3 is 13 residues. The DNA for the CDR3 is TGTGCCCGCAGTCACTATACCACTGATACGCAGTATTTT. Amino acid sequence: CARSHYTTDTQYF.

This clonotype occurred a few times. The rearrangement joins TRBV14 to TRBJ2-1, with a weak D call TRBD2 (6 bases). From germline, CDR1 is SGHDN and CDR2 FVKESK. V lost 1 base and J lost 9, with 13 bases in between. This CDR3 is 14 amino acids long. For the CDR3, the DNA is TGTGCCAGCAGCCAAGTAACGGGGGTTATTGAGCAGTTCTTC. This translates into CASSQVTGVIEQFF. Supplemented by reference TRBV14 and TRBJ2-1, the full variable domain reads EAGVTQFPSHSVIEKGQTVTLRCDPISGHDNLYWYRRVMGKEIKFLLHFVKESKQDESGMPNNRFLAERTGGTYSTLKVQPAELEDSGVYFCASSQVTGVIEQFFGPGTRLTVL.

This clonotype was observed many times. This chain connects TRBV9 to TRBJ2-2; either TRBD1 or TRBD2 may supply D (5 bases each). The CDR3 totals 15 residues. Trimming took 2 bases from V and 4 from J, leaving 12 bases between them. Germline values: CDR1 SGDLS, CDR2 YYNGEE. The CDR3 DNA reads as TGTGCCAGCAGCGTTGACGGGGCGAGCACCGGGGAGCTGTTTTTT. It specifies CASSVDGASTGELFF.

In this sample, this clonotype turned up many times. This rearrangement joins TRBV7-9 to TRBJ2-7, with no clear D. V was clipped by 5 bases and J by 4 bases, with 9 bases between them. CDR3 size: 12 residues. Germline V CDR1 and CDR2: SEHNR, FQNEAQ (reference sequence). The CDR3 sequence is CASSAGPYEQYF. The CDR3 region has the DNA TGTGCCAGCAGCGCCGGGCCTTACGAGCAGTACTTC.

This clonotype was seen many times. V usage is TRBV5-6 and J usage is TRBJ2-7, with TRBD1 identical over 11 bases. Germline V CDR1 and CDR2: SGHDT, YYEEEE. CDR3 length equals 16 residues. V lost 3 bases and J lost 2; bases outside the gene matches: 7. The CDR3 DNA follows: TGTGCCAGCAGCTCCGCCCCGGGACAGGGGGCCTACGAGCAGTACTTC. Protein product: CASSSAPGQGAYEQYF.

In this sample, this clonotype turned up many times. The chain recombines TRBV20-1 with TRBJ2-2, with D uncertain. Trimming shortened V by 0 bases and J by 5 bases, and 7 bases separated the two germline ends. The CDR3 loop spans 13 amino acids. Germline-derived CDR1 and CDR2 are DFQATT and SNEGSKA (reference sequence). In DNA form, the CDR3 reads TGCAGTGCTAGAGATGGGTCGACCGGGGAGCTGTTTTTT. Translating it yields CSARDGSTGELFF.

This chain connects TRBV20-1 to TRBJ1-1; 10 nucleotides line up with TRBD1. The CDR3 extends over 13 amino acids. Germline assignment: CDR1 DFQATT and CDR2 SNEGSKA (reference sequence). After removal of 0 bases from V and 11 bases from J, the junction contained 6 bases not matched to a gene. In DNA form, the CDR3 reads TGCAGTGCTAGAGACGGGACAGGGGTAGGGGCTTTCTTT. It codes for CSARDGTGVGAFF.

V usage is TRBV6-5 and J usage is TRBJ2-7, with D maybe TRBD2 (7 bases). Per germline, CDR1 MNHEY and CDR2 SVGAGI. Trimming took 3 bases from V and 6 from J, leaving 18 bases between them. There are 15 residues in the CDR3. This CDR3 reads CASSYAGAGAGEQYF. The CDR3 region has the DNA TGTGCCAGCAGTTATGCGGGGGCGGGGGCTGGCGAGCAGTACTTC.

V is TRBV19 and J is TRBJ1-2; 9 nucleotides match TRBD1. The V and J ends lost 3 bases and 4 bases, in that order; junction bases with no gene match: 0. The V gene's germline CDR1 is LNHDA and CDR2 SQIVND (reference sequence). The CDR3 is 13 amino acids. CDR3 region: CASSMTGGYGYTF. DNA for the CDR3: TGTGCCAGTAGTATGACAGGGGGCTATGGCTACACCTTC. Full variable domain (missing parts from reference TRBV19 and TRBJ1-2): DGGITQSPKYLFRKEGQNVTLSCEQNLNHDAMYWYRQDPGQGLRLIYYSQIVNDFQKGDIAEGYSVSREKKESFPLTVTSAQKNPTAFYLCASSMTGGYGYTFGSGTRLTVV.

The V call is TRBV6-4, the J call TRBJ2-1, with 7 bases aligning to TRBD2. Losses at the gene ends were 2 bases for V and 4 bases for J; bases not matched to a gene: 5. The CDR3 runs 15 residues. Germline V gene data show CDR1 as MRHNA and CDR2 as SNTAGT. The CDR3 DNA reads as TGTGCCAGCAGTGACGGCGCGGGAGCGTACAATGAGCAGTTCTTC. Amino acids: CASSDGAGAYNEQFF.